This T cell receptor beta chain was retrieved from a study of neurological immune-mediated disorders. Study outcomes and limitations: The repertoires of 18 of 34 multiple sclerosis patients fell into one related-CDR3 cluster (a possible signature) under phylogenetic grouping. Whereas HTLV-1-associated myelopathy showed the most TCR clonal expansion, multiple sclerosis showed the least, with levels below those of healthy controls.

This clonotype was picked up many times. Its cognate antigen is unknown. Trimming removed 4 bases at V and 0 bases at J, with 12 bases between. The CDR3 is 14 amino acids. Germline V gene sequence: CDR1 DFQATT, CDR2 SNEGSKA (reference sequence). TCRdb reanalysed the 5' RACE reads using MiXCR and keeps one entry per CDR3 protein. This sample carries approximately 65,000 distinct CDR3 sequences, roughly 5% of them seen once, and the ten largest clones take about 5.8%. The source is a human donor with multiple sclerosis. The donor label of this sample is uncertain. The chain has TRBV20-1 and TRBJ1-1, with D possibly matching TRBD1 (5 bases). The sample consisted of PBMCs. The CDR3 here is CSATRGRMNTEAFF. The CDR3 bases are TGCAGTGCTACAAGGGGCAGAATGAACACTGAAGCTTTCTTT.